A selection of T cell receptor beta chains follows, all from one sample in a study of identifying expanded T cells in peripheral blood. The repertoire was sequenced with immunoSEQ multiplex PCR; TCRdb's copy has only in-frame clones and lacks some. The sample holds around 130,000 clones, around nine tenths seen once. What was sequenced was blood. Every receptor here comes from a person between 18 and 75 years old in good health. Each CDR3 is given with its conserved first and last residue. The D gene is left open where the match is weak. Expanded clones are given a class, and other clones once, few, many or no size at all.

length,size,V,J,D,DNA,CDR3
19,NA,TRBV29-1,TRBJ2-6,TRBD1,TGCAGCGTTGAGCCTGTATTCGGGACAGGGTCGTCTGGGGCCAACGTCCTGACTTTC,CSVEPVFGTGSSGANVLTF
12,NA,TRBV7-2,TRBJ2-5,NA,TGTGCCAGCAGCTTCGGGAAAGAGACCCAGTACTTC,CASSFGKETQYF
15,NA,TRBV11-3,TRBJ2-1,TRBD2,TGTGCCAGCAGCTATCCTCTAGCGGGAGACAATGAGCAGTTCTTC,CASSYPLAGDNEQFF
15,NA,TRBV15,TRBJ2-2,NA,TGTGCCACTCAAGGGCCAAAGTCCTTCACCGGGGAGCTGTTTTTT,CATQGPKSFTGELFF
16,NA,TRBV4-1,TRBJ1-1,NA,TGCGCCAGCAGCCCCCATGGGCCCCAAGGGAACACTGAAGCTTTCTTT,CASSPHGPQGNTEAFF
11,once,TRBV2,TRBJ1-2,NA,TGTGCCAGCAGTCCACAGCGCGGCTACACCTTC,CASSPQRGYTF
15,NA,TRBV5-4,TRBJ2-5,TRBD2,TGTGCCAGCAGCTCTCCCCTTAGCGGGGCAGAGACCCAGTACTTC,CASSSPLSGAETQYF
13,NA,TRBV2,TRBJ2-1,TRBD2,TGTGCCAGCTTTAGCGGGGATTACAATGAGCAGTTCTTC,CASFSGDYNEQFF
16,NA,TRBV5-4,TRBJ2-6,TRBD1,TGTGCCAGCAGCGAGGTGACAGGGCCTGGGGCCAACGTCCTGACTTTC,CASSEVTGPGANVLTF
16,NA,TRBV5-1,TRBJ1-3,NA,TGCGCCAGCAGCTTGGGCCAGCCGAGCTCTGGAAACACCATATATTTT,CASSLGQPSSGNTIYF
15,NA,TRBV5-1,TRBJ2-2,TRBD1,TGCGCCAGCAGCTCCCAGACAGGGGACACCGGGGAGCTGTTTTTT,CASSSQTGDTGELFF
19,NA,TRBV5-6,TRBJ1-5,TRBD1,TGTGCCAGCAGCTTGGCCAGGACAGGGAAAGGGCTGGGCAATCAGCCCCAGCATTTT,CASSLARTGKGLGNQPQHF
15,NA,TRBV2,TRBJ2-7,TRBD1,TGTGCCAGCAGTGGTGGGGACAGGGGCTCGGTGGAGCAGTACTTC,CASSGGDRGSVEQYF
14,NA,TRBV19,TRBJ1-1,TRBD1,TGTGCCAGTAGAACAGGGACAGGGATACGGAGAGCTTTCTTT,CASRTGTGIRRAFF
15,NA,TRBV5-1,TRBJ2-1,NA,TGCGCCAGCAGCTTGGAAGCCTGGCAGATCAATGAGCAGTTCTTC,CASSLEAWQINEQFF
13,NA,TRBV30,TRBJ1-5,TRBD1,TGTGCCTGGAGTACGACAGGGGTCCAGCCCCAGCATTTT,CAWSTTGVQPQHF
15,NA,TRBV7-2,TRBJ2-5,NA,TGTGCCAGCAGCTTAGAGTTCAGCGGACAAGAGACCCAGTACTTC,CASSLEFSGQETQYF